This TCR beta chain was identified during a study of human T cells and chemical hapten exposure. Findings of the study overall: Significantly greater numbers of large CDR3 similarity clusters came from expanded TCRs than from controls.

A remark on this clonotype: Antigen specificity is unknown.

The length of the CDR3 is 14 residues. Germline V gene sequence: CDR1 SQVTM, CDR2 ANQGSEA. V lost 6 bases and J lost 2, with 14 bases in between. The sample's time point: patch test 2, 6 weeks after DPC sensitization. Indicated treatment: therapeutic diphenylcyclopropenone sensitization with weekly scalp DPC. TCRdb itself ran the RACE reads through MiXCR, one entry per CDR3 protein. The repertoire holds 330,000 or so distinct CDR3 sequences, with about 6% as singletons. This chain uses TRBV29-1 with TRBJ1-5; no reliable D call. The material was whole blood, obtained in connection with sensitization to the hapten diphenylcyclopropenone (DPC). This TCR derives from a woman between 18 and 30 years old with alopecia areata. Some clones in this sample may be carry-over from other donors' samples. CDR3 amino acids: CSVRWGGGNQPQHF. Written as DNA, the CDR3 is TGCAGCGTCCGGTGGGGTGGAGGCAATCAGCCCCAGCATTTT.